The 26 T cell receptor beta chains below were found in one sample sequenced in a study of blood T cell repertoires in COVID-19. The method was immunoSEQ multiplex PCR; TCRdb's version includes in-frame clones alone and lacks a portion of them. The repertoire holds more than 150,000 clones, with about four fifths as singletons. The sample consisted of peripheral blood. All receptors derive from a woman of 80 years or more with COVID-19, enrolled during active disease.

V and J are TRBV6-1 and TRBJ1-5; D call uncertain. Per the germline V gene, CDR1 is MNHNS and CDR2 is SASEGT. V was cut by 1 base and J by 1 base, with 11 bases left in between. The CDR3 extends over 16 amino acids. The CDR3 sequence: CASSEVQQWSNQPQHF. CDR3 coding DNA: TGTGCCAGCAGTGAAGTTCAACAGTGGAGCAATCAGCCCCAGCATTTT.

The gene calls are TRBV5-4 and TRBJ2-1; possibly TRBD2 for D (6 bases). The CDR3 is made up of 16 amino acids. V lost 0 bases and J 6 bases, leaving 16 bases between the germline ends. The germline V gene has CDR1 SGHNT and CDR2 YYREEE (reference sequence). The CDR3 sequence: CASSLDLAIQINEQFF. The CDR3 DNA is TGTGCCAGCAGCTTGGACCTAGCGATCCAAATCAATGAGCAGTTCTTC.

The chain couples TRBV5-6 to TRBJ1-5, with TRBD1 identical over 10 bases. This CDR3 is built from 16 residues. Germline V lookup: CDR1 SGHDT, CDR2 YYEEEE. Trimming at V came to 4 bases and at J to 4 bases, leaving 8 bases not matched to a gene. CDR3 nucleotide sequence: TGTGCCAGCAGCCGCCGGGACAGGGGAGGGAATCAGCCCCAGCATTTT. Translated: CASSRRDRGGNQPQHF.

The DNA for the CDR3 is TGTGCCAGTACCATATCCATACAGGGGGCACACACCGGGGAGCTGTTTTTT. The encoded protein is CASTISIQGAHTGELFF. The V gene is TRBV19, the J gene TRBJ2-2; 9 bases agree with TRBD1. Germline V gene lookup returns CDR1 LNHDA and CDR2 SQIVND (reference sequence). This CDR3 has 17 amino acids. V lost 7 bases to trimming and J lost 3 bases; unmatched junction nucleotides: 12.

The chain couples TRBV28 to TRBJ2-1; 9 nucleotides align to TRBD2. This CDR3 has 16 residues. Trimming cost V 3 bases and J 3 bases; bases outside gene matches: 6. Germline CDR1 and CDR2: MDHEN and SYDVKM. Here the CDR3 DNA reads TGTGCCAGCAGTTTTCTAGCGGGATCGGGCTACAATGAGCAGTTCTTC. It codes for CASSFLAGSGYNEQFF. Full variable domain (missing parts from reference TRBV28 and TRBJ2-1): DVKVTQSSRYLVKRTGEKVFLECVQDMDHENMFWYRQDPGLGLRLIYFSYDVKMKEKGDIPEGYSVSREKKERFSLILESASTNQTSMYLCASSFLAGSGYNEQFFGPGTRLTVL.

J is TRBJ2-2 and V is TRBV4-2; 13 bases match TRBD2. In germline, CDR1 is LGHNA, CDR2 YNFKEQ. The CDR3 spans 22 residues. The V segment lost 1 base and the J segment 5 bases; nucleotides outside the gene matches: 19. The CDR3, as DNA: TGTGCCAGCAGCCAAGTTGGTGGGGCGAGCGGACTAGCGGGAGTCGGGACCGGGGAGCTGTTTTTT. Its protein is CASSQVGGASGLAGVGTGELFF.

The CDR3 loop is CATRGSGDPYEQYF. The CDR3, as DNA: TGTGCCACCCGGGGTAGCGGGGACCCTTACGAGCAGTACTTC. The chain carries TRBV5-4 and TRBJ2-7, with TRBD2 matching 8 bases. Germline V gene data show CDR1 as SGHNT and CDR2 as YYREEE (reference sequence). Losses at the gene ends were 9 bases for V and 4 bases for J; bases not matched to a gene: 12. The CDR3 loop spans 14 amino acids.

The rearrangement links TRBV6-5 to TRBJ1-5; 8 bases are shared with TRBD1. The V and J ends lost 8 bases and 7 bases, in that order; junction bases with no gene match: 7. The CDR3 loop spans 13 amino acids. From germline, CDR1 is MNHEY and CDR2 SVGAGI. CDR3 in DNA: TGTGCCAGCCAGGGGGCGGGCGGGCAGCCCCAGCATTTT. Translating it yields CASQGAGGQPQHF.

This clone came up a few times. CDR3 sequence: CASSVGTGDLTEAFF. The CDR3 DNA reads TGCGCCAGCAGCGTTGGGACAGGTGACTTAACTGAAGCTTTCTTT. The rearrangement joins TRBV5-1 to TRBJ1-1; 8 nucleotides match TRBD1. Trimming removed 4 bases from V and 5 bases from J; junction bases left unmatched: 10. Germline V CDR1 and CDR2: SGHRS, YFSETQ. There are 15 residues in the CDR3.

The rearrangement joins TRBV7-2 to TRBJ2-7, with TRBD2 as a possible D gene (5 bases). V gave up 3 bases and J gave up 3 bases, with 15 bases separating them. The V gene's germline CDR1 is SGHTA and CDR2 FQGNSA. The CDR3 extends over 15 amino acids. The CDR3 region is CASSFQRSPVYEQYF. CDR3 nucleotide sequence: TGTGCCAGCAGCTTTCAGCGGTCCCCAGTCTACGAGCAGTACTTC.

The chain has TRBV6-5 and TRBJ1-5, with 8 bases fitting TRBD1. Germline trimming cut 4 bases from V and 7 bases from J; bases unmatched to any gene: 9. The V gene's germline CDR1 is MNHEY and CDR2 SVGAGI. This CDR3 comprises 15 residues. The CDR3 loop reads CASSSTGARAQPQHF. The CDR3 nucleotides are TGTGCCAGCAGTTCGACAGGGGCCCGGGCCCAGCCCCAGCATTTT.

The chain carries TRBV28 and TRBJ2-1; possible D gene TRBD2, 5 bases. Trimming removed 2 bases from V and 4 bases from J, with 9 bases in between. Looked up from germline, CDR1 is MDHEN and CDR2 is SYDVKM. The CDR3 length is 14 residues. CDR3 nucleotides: TGTGCCAGCAGTTTACATCCGGGGTACAATGAGCAGTTCTTC. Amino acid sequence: CASSLHPGYNEQFF. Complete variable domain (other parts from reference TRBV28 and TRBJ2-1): DVKVTQSSRYLVKRTGEKVFLECVQDMDHENMFWYRQDPGLGLRLIYFSYDVKMKEKGDIPEGYSVSREKKERFSLILESASTNQTSMYLCASSLHPGYNEQFFGPGTRLTVL.

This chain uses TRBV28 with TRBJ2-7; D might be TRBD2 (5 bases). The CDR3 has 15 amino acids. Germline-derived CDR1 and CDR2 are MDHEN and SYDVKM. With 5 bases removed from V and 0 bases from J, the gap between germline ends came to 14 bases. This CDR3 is CASSLPGYSSYEQYF. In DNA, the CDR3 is TGTGCCAGCAGTCTTCCGGGATACTCCTCCTACGAGCAGTACTTC. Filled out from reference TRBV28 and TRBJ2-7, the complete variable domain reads DVKVTQSSRYLVKRTGEKVFLECVQDMDHENMFWYRQDPGLGLRLIYFSYDVKMKEKGDIPEGYSVSREKKERFSLILESASTNQTSMYLCASSLPGYSSYEQYFGPGTRLTVT.

CDR3 DNA: TGTGCCAGCAGCCAAGATGTTGCGGGGGGGTTGGGAGGAGAGACCCAGTACTTC. Translation gives CASSQDVAGGLGGETQYF. The chain links TRBV4-2 to TRBJ2-5; TRBD2 aligns across 9 bases. This CDR3 is 18 amino acids long. J lost 4 bases, V lost 0 bases, and 12 bases had no gene match. CDR1 is LGHNA, CDR2 YNFKEQ, per germline.

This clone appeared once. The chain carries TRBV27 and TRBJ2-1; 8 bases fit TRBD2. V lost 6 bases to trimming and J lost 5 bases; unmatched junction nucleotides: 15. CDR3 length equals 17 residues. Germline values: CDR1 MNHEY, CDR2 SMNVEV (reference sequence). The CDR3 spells CASRPGKLAREDNEQFF. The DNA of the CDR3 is TGTGCCAGCAGACCAGGGAAGCTGGCGCGGGAGGACAATGAGCAGTTCTTC.

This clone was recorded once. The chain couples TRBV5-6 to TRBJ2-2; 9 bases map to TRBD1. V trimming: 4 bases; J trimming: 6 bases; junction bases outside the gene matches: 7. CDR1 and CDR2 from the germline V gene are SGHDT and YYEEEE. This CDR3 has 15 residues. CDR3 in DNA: TGTGCCAGCAGCCTCCGGGACAGGGTGGCCGGGGAGCTGTTTTTT. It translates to CASSLRDRVAGELFF.

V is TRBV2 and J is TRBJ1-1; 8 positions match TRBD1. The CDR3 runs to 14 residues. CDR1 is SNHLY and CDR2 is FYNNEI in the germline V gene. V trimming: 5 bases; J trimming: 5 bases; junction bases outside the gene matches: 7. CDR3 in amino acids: CASSYAGGRTEAFF. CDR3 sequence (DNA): TGTGCCAGCAGTTACGCAGGGGGCCGGACTGAAGCTTTCTTT. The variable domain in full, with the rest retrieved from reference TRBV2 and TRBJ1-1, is EPEVTQTPSHQVTQMGQEVILRCVPISNHLYFYWYRQILGQKVEFLVSFYNNEISEKSEIFDDQFSVERPDGSNFTLKIRSTKLEDSAMYFCASSYAGGRTEAFFGQGTRLTVV.

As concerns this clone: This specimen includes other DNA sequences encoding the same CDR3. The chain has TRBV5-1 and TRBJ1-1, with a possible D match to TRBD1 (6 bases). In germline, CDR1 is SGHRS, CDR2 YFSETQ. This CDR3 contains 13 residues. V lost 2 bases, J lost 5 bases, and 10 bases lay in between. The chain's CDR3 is CASSFQGNTEAFF. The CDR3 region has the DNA TGCGCCAGCAGCTTCCAGGGGAATACTGAAGCTTTCTTT.

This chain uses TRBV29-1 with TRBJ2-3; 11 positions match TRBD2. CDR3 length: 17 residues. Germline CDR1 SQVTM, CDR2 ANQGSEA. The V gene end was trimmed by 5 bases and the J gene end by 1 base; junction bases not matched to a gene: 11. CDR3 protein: CSVYSGRAVLGTDTQYF. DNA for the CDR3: TGCAGCGTTTATAGCGGGAGGGCCGTTTTAGGCACAGATACGCAGTATTTT.

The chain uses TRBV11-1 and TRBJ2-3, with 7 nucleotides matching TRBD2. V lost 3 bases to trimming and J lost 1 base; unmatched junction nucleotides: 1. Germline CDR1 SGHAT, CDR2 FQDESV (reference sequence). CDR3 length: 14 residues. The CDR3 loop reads CASSLAGGTDTQYF. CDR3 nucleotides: TGTGCCAGCAGCTTGGCGGGGGGCACAGATACGCAGTATTTT.

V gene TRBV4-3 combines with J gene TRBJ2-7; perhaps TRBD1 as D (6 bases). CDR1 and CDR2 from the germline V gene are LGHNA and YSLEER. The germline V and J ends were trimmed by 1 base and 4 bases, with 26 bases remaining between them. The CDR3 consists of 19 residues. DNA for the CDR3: TGCGCCAGCAGCCAAGCTCATACCCGCCCGGGACACCGACAATACGAGCAGTACTTC. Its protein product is CASSQAHTRPGHRQYEQYF.

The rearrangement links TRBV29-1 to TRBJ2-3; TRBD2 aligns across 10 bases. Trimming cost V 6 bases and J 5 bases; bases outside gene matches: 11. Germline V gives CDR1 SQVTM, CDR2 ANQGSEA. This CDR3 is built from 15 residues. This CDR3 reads CSVIAGGRGKDTQYF. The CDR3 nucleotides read TGCAGCGTAATAGCGGGAGGCCGAGGGAAAGATACGCAGTATTTT.

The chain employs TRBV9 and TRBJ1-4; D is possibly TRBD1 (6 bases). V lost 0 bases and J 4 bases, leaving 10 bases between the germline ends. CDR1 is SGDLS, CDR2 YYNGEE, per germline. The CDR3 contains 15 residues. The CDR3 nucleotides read TGTGCCAGCAGCGTAGGGACAGTTTTTAATGAAAAACTGTTTTTT. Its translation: CASSVGTVFNEKLFF.

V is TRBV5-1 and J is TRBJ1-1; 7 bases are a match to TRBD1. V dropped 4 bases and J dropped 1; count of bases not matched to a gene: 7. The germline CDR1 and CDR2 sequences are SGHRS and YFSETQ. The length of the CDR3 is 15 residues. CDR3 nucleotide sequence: TGCGCCAGCAGCCTTCGACAGGGCCCGAACACTGAAGCTTTCTTT. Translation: CASSLRQGPNTEAFF.

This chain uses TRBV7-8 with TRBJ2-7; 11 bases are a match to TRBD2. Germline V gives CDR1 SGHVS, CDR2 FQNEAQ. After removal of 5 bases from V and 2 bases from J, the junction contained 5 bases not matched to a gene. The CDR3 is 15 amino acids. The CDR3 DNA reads TGTGCCAGCAGCCCGACTAGCGGGGCAACCTACGAGCAGTACTTC. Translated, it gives CASSPTSGATYEQYF.

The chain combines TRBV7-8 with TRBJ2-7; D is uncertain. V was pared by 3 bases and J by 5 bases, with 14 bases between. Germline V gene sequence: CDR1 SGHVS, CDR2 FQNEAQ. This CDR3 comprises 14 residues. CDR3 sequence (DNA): TGTGCCAGCAGCTTTGAGTCAATATCCCACGAGCAGTACTTC. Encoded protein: CASSFESISHEQYF. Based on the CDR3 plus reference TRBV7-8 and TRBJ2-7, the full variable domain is GAGVSQSPRYKVAKRGQDVALRCDPISGHVSLFWYQQALGQGPEFLTYFQNEAQLDKSGLPSDRFFAERPEGSVSTLKIQRTQQEDSAVYLCASSFESISHEQYFGPGTRLTVT.